This T cell receptor (beta chain) was captured by sequencing in a study of molecular identifiers for immune sequencing clone quantification. Via MiXCR, TCRdb re-called the PCR reads, giving one row per CDR3 protein. The sample includes about 320,000 distinct CDR3 sequences, around a fifth seen only once; the top ten take roughly 0.8%. The CDR3 contains 14 residues. Trimming shortened V by 3 bases and J by 2 bases, and 9 bases separated the two germline ends. From germline, CDR1 is SGHTA and CDR2 FQGTGA. Many counts were recorded for this clonotype. The chain couples TRBV7-3 to TRBJ2-3; no firm D call. The TCR comes from a human donor in good health. Some libraries in this study had Jurkat cell RNA spiked in. Sequences were obtained from naive CD8+ T cells from blood, with Jurkat cell RNA spiked in. Subset in this sample: FACS-sorted CD8+CD4-CCR7+CD45RA+ naive T cells. The CDR3 DNA reads as TGTGCCAGCAGCTTTCAGTTCCCCACAGATACGCAGTATTTT. Protein: CASSFQFPTDTQYF.